This T cell receptor (beta chain) was recovered during a study of identical twins. With template switching, a universal primer site was added, and the cDNA carried unique molecular identifiers. TCRdb reanalysed the 5' RACE reads using MiXCR and keeps one entry per CDR3 protein. The profile covers around 1.7 million distinct CDR3 sequences, with 25% to 35% appearing a single time and 0.25% to 0.3% taken by the ten largest. Whole-study results and caveats: Insertions ran lower in abundant cord blood beta clonotypes, though not in memory repertoires.

The CDR3 runs 16 residues. Germline CDR1 and CDR2: MNHEY and SMNVEV (reference sequence). On this clonotype: What it binds is unknown. Sequence at one end of the junction differs from germline and may be a read error.

Input material: cord blood. V gene TRBV27 combines with J gene TRBJ2-7; 8 bases align to TRBD2. The receptor's source is a newborn girl in good health. The CDR3 region is CASSAGVIGRAYEQYF. The CDR3 DNA follows: TGTGCCAGCAGCGCCGGGGTTATCGGGAGGGCCTATGAGCAGTACTTC.